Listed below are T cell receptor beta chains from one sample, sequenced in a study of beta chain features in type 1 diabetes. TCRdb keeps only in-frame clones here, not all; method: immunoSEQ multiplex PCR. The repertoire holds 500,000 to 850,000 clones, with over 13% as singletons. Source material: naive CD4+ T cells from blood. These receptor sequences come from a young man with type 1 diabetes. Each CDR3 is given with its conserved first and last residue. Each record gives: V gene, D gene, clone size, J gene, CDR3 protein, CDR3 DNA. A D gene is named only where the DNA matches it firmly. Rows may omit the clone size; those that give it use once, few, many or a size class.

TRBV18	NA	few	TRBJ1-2	CASSPRSTGSGYTF	TGTGCCAGCTCACCACGGTCGACAGGTTCTGGCTACACCTTC
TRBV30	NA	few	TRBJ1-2	CAWSVRAYGYTF	TGTGCCTGGAGTGTACGTGCCTATGGCTACACCTTC
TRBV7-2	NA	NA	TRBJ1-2	CASSLWAAESYGYTF	TGTGCCAGCAGCTTGTGGGCAGCAGAGTCGTATGGCTACACCTTC
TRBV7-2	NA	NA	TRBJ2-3	CASSLARRKDTQYF	TGTGCCAGCAGCTTAGCCCGCCGCAAAGATACGCAGTATTTT
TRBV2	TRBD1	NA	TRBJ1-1	CASSATGEAVAAFF	TGTGCCAGCAGCGCGACAGGGGAGGCGGTTGCAGCTTTCTTT
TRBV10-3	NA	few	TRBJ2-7	CAINRGTDSYEQYF	TGTGCCATCAATCGTGGCACGGACTCCTACGAGCAGTACTTC
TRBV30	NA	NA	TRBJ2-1	CAWSRAESYNEQFF	TGTGCCTGGAGTCGGGCAGAATCTTACAATGAGCAGTTCTTC
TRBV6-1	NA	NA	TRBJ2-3	CASSELVAAGRDTQYF	TGTGCCAGCAGTGAACTCGTGGCAGCGGGCCGGGATACGCAGTATTTT
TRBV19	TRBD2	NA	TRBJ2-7	CASGSGPIYEQYF	TGTGCCAGTGGTAGCGGGCCCATCTACGAGCAGTACTTC
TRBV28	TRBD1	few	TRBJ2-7	CASTLSGTGMYEQYF	TGTGCCAGCACTCTCTCCGGGACAGGGATGTACGAGCAGTACTTC
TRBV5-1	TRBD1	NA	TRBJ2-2	CASSWDRIDTGELFF	TGCGCCAGCAGCTGGGACAGGATCGACACCGGGGAGCTGTTTTTT
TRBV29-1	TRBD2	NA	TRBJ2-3	CSVATSGASTDTQYF	TGCAGCGTTGCGACTAGCGGGGCTAGCACAGATACGCAGTATTTT
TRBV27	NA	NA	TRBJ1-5	CASSYRASNQPQHF	TGTGCCAGCAGTTACAGGGCTAGCAATCAGCCCCAGCATTTT
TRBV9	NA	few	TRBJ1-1	CASSYLSGVEDTEAFF	TGTGCCAGCAGTTACCTTTCAGGGGTAGAAGACACTGAAGCTTTCTTT
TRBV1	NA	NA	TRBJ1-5	CTSSQNCYSNQPQHF	TGCACCAGCAGCCAAAATTGCTATAGCAATCAGCCCCAGCATTTT